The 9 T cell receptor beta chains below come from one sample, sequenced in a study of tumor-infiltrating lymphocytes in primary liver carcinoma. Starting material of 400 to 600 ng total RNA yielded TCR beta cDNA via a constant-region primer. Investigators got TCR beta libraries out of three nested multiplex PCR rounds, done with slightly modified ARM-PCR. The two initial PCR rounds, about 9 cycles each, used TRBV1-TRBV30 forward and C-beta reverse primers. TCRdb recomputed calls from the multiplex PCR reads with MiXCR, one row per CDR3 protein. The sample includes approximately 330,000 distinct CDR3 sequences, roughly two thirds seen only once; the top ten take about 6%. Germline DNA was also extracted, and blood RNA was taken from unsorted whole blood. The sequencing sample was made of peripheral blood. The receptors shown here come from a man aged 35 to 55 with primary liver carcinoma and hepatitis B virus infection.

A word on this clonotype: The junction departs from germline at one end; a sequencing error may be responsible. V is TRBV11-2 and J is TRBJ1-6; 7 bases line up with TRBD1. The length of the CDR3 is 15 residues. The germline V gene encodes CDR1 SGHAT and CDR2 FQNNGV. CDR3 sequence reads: CASSLAGGDNSPLHF. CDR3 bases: TGTGCCAGTAGCTTAGCAGGGGGAGATAATTCACCCCTCCACTTT.

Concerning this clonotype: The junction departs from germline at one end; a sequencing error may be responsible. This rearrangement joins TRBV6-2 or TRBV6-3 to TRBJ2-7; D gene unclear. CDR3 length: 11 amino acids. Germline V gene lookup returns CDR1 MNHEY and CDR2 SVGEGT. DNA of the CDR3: TGTGTCAGCAGTTACGCTTCCGGGCAGTACTTC. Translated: CVSSYASGQYF.

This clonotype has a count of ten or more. CDR3 sequence: CASRTSNYGYTF. CDR3 nucleotides: TGTGCCAGCAGAACATCTAACTATGGCTACACCTTC. The rearrangement links TRBV6-5 to TRBJ1-2; D is unresolved. The CDR3 is 12 residues long. Germline CDR1 and CDR2: MNHEY and SVGAGI. Trimming took 6 bases from V and 0 from J, leaving 5 bases between them.

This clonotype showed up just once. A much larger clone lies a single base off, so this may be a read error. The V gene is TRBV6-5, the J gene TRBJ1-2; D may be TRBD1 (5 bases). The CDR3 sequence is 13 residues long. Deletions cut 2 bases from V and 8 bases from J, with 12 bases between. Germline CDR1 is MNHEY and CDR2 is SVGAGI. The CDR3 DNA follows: TGTGCCAGCAGTTACCGAGGGGCGGAAGGCTACACCTTC. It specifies CASSYRGAEGYTF.

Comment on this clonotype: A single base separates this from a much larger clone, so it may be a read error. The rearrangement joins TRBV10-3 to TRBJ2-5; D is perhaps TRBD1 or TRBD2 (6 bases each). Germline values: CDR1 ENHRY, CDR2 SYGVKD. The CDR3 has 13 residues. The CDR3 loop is CAIGGQGGEIQYF. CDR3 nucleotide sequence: TGTGCCATCGGGGGGCAGGGTGGCGAGATCCAGTACTTC.

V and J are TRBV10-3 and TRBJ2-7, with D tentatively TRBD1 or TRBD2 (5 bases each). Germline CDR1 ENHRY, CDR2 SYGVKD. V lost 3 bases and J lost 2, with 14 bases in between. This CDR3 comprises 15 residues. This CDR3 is CAISDKSGGTYEQYF. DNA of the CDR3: TGTGCCATCAGTGACAAAAGTGGGGGAACCTACGAGCAGTACTTC.

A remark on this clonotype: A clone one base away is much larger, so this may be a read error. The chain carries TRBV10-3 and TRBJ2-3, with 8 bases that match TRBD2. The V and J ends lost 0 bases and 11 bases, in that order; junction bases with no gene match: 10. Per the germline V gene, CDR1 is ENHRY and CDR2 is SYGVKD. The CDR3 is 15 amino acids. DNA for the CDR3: TGTGCCATCAGTGAGTCGCAGCGGGAGTTGGTACGGCAGTATTTT. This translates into CAISESQRELVRQYF.

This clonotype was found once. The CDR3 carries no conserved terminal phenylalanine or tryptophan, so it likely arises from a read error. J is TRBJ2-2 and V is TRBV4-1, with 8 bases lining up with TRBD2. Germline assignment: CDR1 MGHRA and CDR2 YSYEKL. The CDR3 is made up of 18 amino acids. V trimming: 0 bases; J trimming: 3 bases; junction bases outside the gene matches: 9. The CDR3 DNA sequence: TGCGCCAGCAGCCAAGACAACGGGGGGGCGTGGTACACCGGGGAGCTGTTTTCT. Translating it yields CASSQDNGGAWYTGELFS.

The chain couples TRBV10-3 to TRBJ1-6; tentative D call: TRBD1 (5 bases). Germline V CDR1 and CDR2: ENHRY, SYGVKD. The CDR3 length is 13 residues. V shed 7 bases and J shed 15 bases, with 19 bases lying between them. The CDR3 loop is CAIKGQNNTHLHF. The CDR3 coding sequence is TGTGCCATCAAAGGACAAAATAATACACACCTCCACTTT.